These 26 T cell receptor beta chains originate from one sample sequenced in a study of shared clonotypes between healthy human individuals. Generated by immunoSEQ multiplex PCR, the TCRdb table keeps only in-frame clones and is missing some. Of around 2.5 million clones in the sample, 80% to 95% were seen once. The sequenced material came from naive CD4+ T cells from PBMCs. The subset was: CD45RA+ positively selected. The receptors derive from a man aged 18 to 30 in good health. Some clones in this sample may be carry-over from other donors' samples.

V and J are TRBV5-1 and TRBJ2-7; D unresolved. The germline V gene encodes CDR1 SGHRS and CDR2 YFSETQ. The CDR3 is made up of 16 amino acids. Trimming left V 4 bases short and J 0 bases short, with 17 bases between. The CDR3 region is CASSPDGRLSSYEQYF. The CDR3 DNA sequence: TGCGCCAGCAGCCCGGACGGGCGGCTCAGCTCCTACGAGCAGTACTTC.

The V and J genes are TRBV6-1 and TRBJ1-4; unclear D gene. V was cut by 0 bases and J by 4 bases, with 9 bases left in between. CDR3 length: 15 amino acids. The V gene's germline CDR1 is MNHNS and CDR2 SASEGT. The CDR3 DNA sequence: TGTGCCAGCAGTGAAGCTGAATCCTATAATGAAAAACTGTTTTTT. Its protein product is CASSEAESYNEKLFF.

The chain carries TRBV30 and TRBJ2-3; the match to TRBD1 covers 7 bases. This CDR3 comprises 13 residues. In germline, CDR1 is GTSNPN, CDR2 SVGIG (reference sequence). The ends lost 5 bases at V and 6 bases at J; junction bases unmatched: 8. The CDR3 nucleotides are TGTGCCTGGCGGGACAGAGGTCGGGATACGCAGTATTTT. Its protein is CAWRDRGRDTQYF.

The genes are TRBV10-1 and TRBJ1-1, with TRBD1 matching 8 bases. Trimming at V came to 8 bases and at J to 5 bases, leaving 7 bases not matched to a gene. This CDR3 spans 13 amino acids. Germline-derived CDR1 and CDR2 are WNHNN and SYGVQD (reference sequence). The CDR3 nucleotides are TGCGCCAGCCAGGACAGGGTTGAAACTGAAGCTTTCTTT. Amino acid sequence: CASQDRVETEAFF.

This clone was seen a single time. Other DNA sequences within the sample encode an identical CDR3. As DNA, the CDR3 is TGCGCCAGCAGCTTGGAACCGGGAAGCTCCTACGAGCAGTACTTC. It specifies CASSLEPGSSYEQYF. J is TRBJ2-7 and V is TRBV5-1; a weak D match, TRBD2 (5 bases). Trimming pared 0 bases from V and 0 bases from J, leaving 10 bases between. The CDR3 extends over 15 amino acids. CDR1 SGHRS and CDR2 YFSETQ come from the germline V gene. Filled out from reference TRBV5-1 and TRBJ2-7, the complete variable domain reads KAGVTQTPRYLIKTRGQQVTLSCSPISGHRSVSWYQQTPGQGLQFLFEYFSETQRNKGNFPGRFSGRQFSNSRSEMNVSTLELGDSALYLCASSLEPGSSYEQYFGPGTRLTVT.

A note on this clone: The sample holds other DNA sequences that translate to the same CDR3. The V call is TRBV9, the J call TRBJ2-1; D tentatively fits TRBD1 or TRBD2 (7 bases each). Trimming removed 2 bases at V and 3 bases at J, with 9 bases between. This CDR3 is 14 amino acids long. Germline CDR1 SGDLS, CDR2 YYNGEE. CDR3 DNA: TGTGCCAGCAGCGTCAGGGGGGGCTACAATGAGCAGTTCTTC. Translated: CASSVRGGYNEQFF. The whole variable domain, filled in from reference TRBV9 and TRBJ2-1, reads DSGVTQTPKHLITATGQRVTLRCSPRSGDLSVYWYQQSLDQGLQFLIQYYNGEERAKGNILERFSAQQFPDLHSELNLSSLELGDSALYFCASSVRGGYNEQFFGPGTRLTVL.

The chain employs TRBV18 and TRBJ1-5; 10 bases map to TRBD1. This CDR3 spans 15 amino acids. Germline trimming cut 4 bases from V and 7 bases from J; bases unmatched to any gene: 7. CDR1 KGHSH and CDR2 LQKENI come from the germline V gene. The CDR3, as DNA: TGTGCCAGCTCACGACAGGGGGCGTCGGACCAGCCCCAGCATTTT. Its protein product is CASSRQGASDQPQHF. Combining the CDR3 with reference TRBV18 and TRBJ1-5 gives the whole variable domain NAGVMQNPRHLVRRRGQEARLRCSPMKGHSHVYWYRQLPEEGLKFMVYLQKENIIDESGMPKERFSAEFPKEGPSILRIQQVVRGDSAAYFCASSRQGASDQPQHFGDGTRLSIL.

This rearrangement joins TRBV19 to TRBJ1-4; 7 bases line up with TRBD1. The V and J ends lost 5 bases and 5 bases, in that order; junction bases with no gene match: 8. The CDR3 loop spans 15 amino acids. The germline gives CDR1 LNHDA, CDR2 SQIVND (reference sequence). The CDR3 is CASSGMGQRNEKLFF. Here the CDR3 DNA reads TGTGCCAGTAGTGGAATGGGACAGCGGAATGAAAAACTGTTTTTT.

CDR3 in DNA: TGTGCCAGCAGCTCAGGGGACAGGGGGAACGGCTACACCTTC. Translated: CASSSGDRGNGYTF. This chain links TRBV7-9 with TRBJ1-2; 11 bases are a match to TRBD1. Looked up from germline, CDR1 is SEHNR and CDR2 is FQNEAQ (reference sequence). CDR3 length: 14 amino acids. V dropped 4 bases and J dropped 8; count of bases not matched to a gene: 6.

The V gene is TRBV5-4, the J gene TRBJ2-6; D is perhaps TRBD2 (6 bases). The CDR3 sequence is 17 residues long. Trimming cost V 1 base and J 2 bases, with 13 bases left between them. Germline loops: CDR1 SGHNT, CDR2 YYREEE (reference sequence). CDR3 sequence (DNA): TGTGCCAGCAGCTTGCTTGCGGGAAATGCTGGGGCCAACGTCCTGACTTTC. Amino acid sequence: CASSLLAGNAGANVLTF.

This clone was counted between two and nine times. The chain couples TRBV5-1 to TRBJ2-1, with D unresolved. The germline gives CDR1 SGHRS, CDR2 YFSETQ. Trimming took 4 bases from V and 5 from J, leaving 13 bases between them. The CDR3 spans 14 residues. The CDR3 loop is CASSIGPPNNEQFF. The CDR3 nucleotides are TGCGCCAGCAGCATTGGACCCCCCAACAATGAGCAGTTCTTC.

The chain links TRBV5-4 to TRBJ2-3, with D unclear. V lost 0 bases and J lost 7, with 12 bases in between. Germline V gene data show CDR1 as SGHNT and CDR2 as YYREEE (reference sequence). CDR3 length: 14 residues. The CDR3, as DNA: TGTGCCAGCAGCTTGGCACAGAACCCCCATACGCAGTATTTT. Its translation is CASSLAQNPHTQYF.

The V call is TRBV12-5, the J call TRBJ2-7; 7 nucleotides line up with TRBD2. The V and J ends lost 2 bases and 2 bases, in that order; junction bases with no gene match: 0. The CDR3 has 13 amino acids. Germline CDR1 LGHNT, CDR2 FRNRAP. The CDR3 sequence: CASGLSGTYEQYF. The DNA for the CDR3 is TGTGCTAGTGGTTTGAGCGGGACCTACGAGCAGTACTTC.

The V and J genes are TRBV11-1 and TRBJ2-1; 13 positions match TRBD2. CDR3 length: 18 residues. Germline trimming cut 5 bases from V and 9 bases from J; bases unmatched to any gene: 16. From germline, CDR1 is SGHAT and CDR2 FQDESV (reference sequence). The CDR3 protein is CASSPLGVGLAGAGEQFF. DNA for the CDR3: TGTGCCAGCAGCCCCCTGGGGGTAGGACTAGCGGGAGCTGGTGAGCAGTTCTTC.

As regards this clone: Other DNA sequences in this specimen translate into the identical CDR3. The chain joins TRBV28 to TRBJ2-7, with 8 bases aligning to TRBD2. Germline CDR1 reads MDHEN; CDR2 reads SYDVKM. Unmatched junction bases numbered 0, after V lost 2 bases and J lost 6 bases. This CDR3 spans 12 amino acids. DNA for the CDR3: TGTGCCAGCAGTTTAGCGGGGGGCGAGCAGTACTTC. It specifies CASSLAGGEQYF. Full variable domain (rest looked up from reference TRBV28 and TRBJ2-7): DVKVTQSSRYLVKRTGEKVFLECVQDMDHENMFWYRQDPGLGLRLIYFSYDVKMKEKGDIPEGYSVSREKKERFSLILESASTNQTSMYLCASSLAGGEQYFGPGTRLTVT.

This chain joins TRBV6-6 and TRBJ1-3; 7 positions match TRBD1. The ends lost 6 bases at V and 0 bases at J; junction bases unmatched: 5. The germline V gene has CDR1 MNHNY and CDR2 SVGAGI (reference sequence). CDR3 size: 15 residues. CDR3 in DNA: TGTGCCAGCAGCTGGGACAGCCTCTCTGGAAACACCATATATTTT. As protein: CASSWDSLSGNTIYF.

This clone came up once. The J gene is TRBJ1-5, the V gene TRBV6-5, with D unresolved. The CDR3 extends over 14 amino acids. Trimming removed 6 bases from V and 5 bases from J, with 14 bases in between. In germline, CDR1 is MNHEY, CDR2 SVGAGI. CDR3 residues: CASSPRGYDQPQHF. The CDR3 DNA follows: TGTGCCAGCAGCCCTCGGGGTTACGATCAGCCCCAGCATTTT.

The gene calls are TRBV18 and TRBJ2-7; D is uncertain. V was cut by 3 bases and J by 2 bases, with 14 bases left in between. CDR1 KGHSH and CDR2 LQKENI come from the germline V gene. This CDR3 region has 15 residues. The CDR3 is CASSPNTGLTYEQYF. As DNA, the CDR3 is TGTGCCAGCTCACCGAACACCGGGCTCACCTACGAGCAGTACTTC.

The chain links TRBV2 to TRBJ2-7; 13 nucleotides match TRBD2. Germline loops: CDR1 SNHLY, CDR2 FYNNEI. The CDR3 runs to 12 residues. The CDR3 nucleotides read TGTGTCCGGACTAGCGGGAGTGGGGAGCAGTACTTC. Its translation: CVRTSGSGEQYF.

The V and J genes are TRBV5-1 and TRBJ2-7, with TRBD2 matching over 7 bases. The CDR3 covers 15 residues. Looked up from germline, CDR1 is SGHRS and CDR2 is YFSETQ. With V trimmed by 2 bases and J by 2 bases, 7 bases remained unmatched. This CDR3 is CASSFGLADTYEQYF. CDR3 nucleotide sequence: TGCGCCAGCAGCTTCGGGCTAGCGGACACCTACGAGCAGTACTTC. The whole variable domain, remainder taken from reference TRBV5-1 and TRBJ2-7, is KAGVTQTPRYLIKTRGQQVTLSCSPISGHRSVSWYQQTPGQGLQFLFEYFSETQRNKGNFPGRFSGRQFSNSRSEMNVSTLELGDSALYLCASSFGLADTYEQYFGPGTRLTVT.

There are a few counts of this clone. Other nucleotide sequences in the sample specify the same CDR3. The gene calls are TRBV7-2 and TRBJ1-1, with D uncertain. Germline assignment: CDR1 SGHTA and CDR2 FQGNSA. CDR3 length: 12 amino acids. Deletions cut 1 base from V and 4 bases from J, with 4 bases between. In nucleotides, the CDR3 is TGTGCCAGCAGCTTAGGAAGCACTGAAGCTTTCTTT. Amino acid sequence: CASSLGSTEAFF.

This chain connects TRBV4-1 to TRBJ2-7; TRBD2 matches 9 bases. This CDR3 has 15 amino acids. The V and J ends lost 4 bases and 4 bases, in that order; junction bases with no gene match: 8. The V gene's germline CDR1 is MGHRA and CDR2 YSYEKL. CDR3 sequence (DNA): TGCGCCAGCAGCCCGTTAGCGGGAGTTTGGTACGAGCAGTACTTC. Residues: CASSPLAGVWYEQYF.

J is TRBJ1-2 and V is TRBV7-2; no clear D. The CDR3 runs 15 residues. Trimming stripped 1 base from V and 3 bases from J, with 12 bases between. Per the germline V gene, CDR1 is SGHTA and CDR2 is FQGNSA. The CDR3 DNA sequence: TGTGCCAGCAGCTTAGGGGGTAGGGCGGACTATGGCTACACCTTC. It specifies CASSLGGRADYGYTF.

The genes are TRBV7-2 and TRBJ2-6; D call uncertain. Trimming removed 4 bases at V and 0 bases at J, with 13 bases between. CDR1 SGHTA and CDR2 FQGNSA come from the germline V gene. CDR3 length equals 17 residues. CDR3 sequence: CASSSRGSNSGANVLTF. DNA for the CDR3: TGTGCCAGCAGCTCCAGAGGCTCAAACTCTGGGGCCAACGTCCTGACTTTC.

Details on this clone: The junction differs from germline at one of its ends, possibly a read error. This sequence joins TRBV7-3 and TRBJ2-4, with 7 bases lining up with TRBD2. This CDR3 is built from 11 residues. Germline V gene lookup returns CDR1 SGHTA and CDR2 FQGTGA. CDR3 sequence (DNA): TGTGCCAGCAGGTCCGAGGGACTATTCAACTTC. Its translation: CASRSEGLFNF.

This chain uses TRBV19 with TRBJ2-7, with unresolved D. The CDR3 covers 12 residues. Per germline, CDR1 LNHDA and CDR2 SQIVND (reference sequence). The V and J ends lost 7 bases and 5 bases respectively, with 12 bases between them. CDR3 sequence reads: CASTGRADEQYF. The CDR3 coding sequence is TGTGCCAGTACGGGCCGTGCCGACGAGCAGTACTTC. The full variable domain, in which reference TRBV19 and TRBJ2-7 provide the parts outside the CDR3, is DGGITQSPKYLFRKEGQNVTLSCEQNLNHDAMYWYRQDPGQGLRLIYYSQIVNDFQKGDIAEGYSVSREKKESFPLTVTSAQKNPTAFYLCASTGRADEQYFGPGTRLTVT.